The next 10 T cell receptor beta chains were all read from a single sample in a study of tissue T cells after allogeneic stem cell transplantation. Profiling relied on immunoSEQ multiplex PCR, and the TCRdb table lists in-frame clones only, not all of them. The table records 40,000 to 60,000 clones, around 73% of them present only once. Sequenced material: sorted cells pooled from one or two spleens. The receptors originated from a pool of C57BL/6 mice in good health.

This clone has just one count. The listed genes are named as in mouse. The sequenced fragment ends 1 residue before the CDR3 boundary, so the rest is inferred from the germline J gene. The sample contains more than one DNA sequence encoding this CDR3. The J gene is TRBJ2-4, the V gene TRBV20, with D possibly being TRBD1 (6 bases). Trimming stripped 0 bases from V and 6 bases from J, with 10 bases between. CDR1 and CDR2 (germline): GFQATS, STVNSAI. The CDR3 is 13 residues long. The covered CDR3 bases are TGTGGTGCTAGGGATCAGGGGAGGAACACCTTGTAC. Amino acids: CGARDQGRNTLY. The complete CDR3 reads CGARDQGRNTLYF.

Concerning this clone itself: Gene names follow the mouse nomenclature. The read terminates 1 residue before the CDR3 end, so the remaining end is supplied by the germline J gene. The rearrangement joins TRBV15 to TRBJ2-7; perhaps TRBD2 as D (6 bases). The CDR3 totals 12 residues. From germline, CDR1 is SGHND and CDR2 FRSKSL. The V and J ends lost 2 bases and 4 bases respectively, with 6 bases between them. The part of the CDR3 DNA that was read is TGTGCCAGCAGTTTAACTGGGTATGAACAGTAC. As protein: CASSLTGYEQY. The entire CDR3 is CASSLTGYEQYF. The variable domain in full, completed from reference TRBV15 and TRBJ2-7, reads DAGVTQTPRHEVAEKGQTIILKCEPVSGHNDLFWYRQTKIQGLELLSYFRSKSLMEDGGAFKDRFKAEMLNSSFSTLKIQPTEPKDSAVYLCASSLTGYEQYFGPGTRLTVL.

Concerning this clone itself: The listed genes are named as in mouse. The read comes to an end 1 residue before the CDR3 does, leaving the germline J gene to fill in the end. This chain connects TRBV4 to TRBJ2-4, with TRBD2 matching over 10 bases. The CDR3 is made up of 17 amino acids. Germline V CDR1 and CDR2: LGHDT, YNNKQL (reference sequence). V shed 5 bases and J 0 bases; nucleotides not matched to a gene: 8. The covered CDR3 bases are TGTGCCAGCAGCCCTCGACTGGGGGGCGCGAGTCAAAACACCTTGTAC. Its protein product is CASSPRLGGASQNTLY. The whole CDR3 reads CASSPRLGGASQNTLYF.

For this clone: Germline and genes here are mouse. The read finishes 1 residue shy of the CDR3 end, and the germline J gene is used to complete it. The V call is TRBV12-1, the J call TRBJ1-2, with a tentative D call TRBD1 (6 bases). The germline CDR1 and CDR2 sequences are SGHSN and HYEKVE. V was cut by 0 bases and J by 3 bases, with 10 bases left in between. This CDR3 contains 14 residues. Here the CDR3 reads CASSLAGEDSDYTF. CDR3 DNA, as far as it was read: TGTGCCAGCTCTCTCGCAGGGGAAGACTCCGACTACACC. The whole variable domain, filled in from reference TRBV12-1 and TRBJ1-2, reads DSGVVQSPRHIIKEKGGRSVLTCIPISGHSNVVWYQQTLGKELKFLIQHYEKVERDKGFLPSRFSVQQFDDYHSEMNMSALELEDSAMYFCASSLAGEDSDYTFGSGTRLLVI.

Remarks on this clone: Mouse gene names apply. Read data end 1 residue before the CDR3 end; the end is taken from the germline J gene. The rearrangement links TRBV13-3 to TRBJ2-5; 10 bases are shared with TRBD2. V shed 0 bases and J 4 bases; nucleotides not matched to a gene: 2. Germline lookup yields CDR1 NNHDY and CDR2 SYVADS. The CDR3 sequence is 15 residues long. CDR3 loop: CASSDVDWGKDTQYF. Incomplete CDR3 DNA: TGTGCCAGCAGTGATGTGGACTGGGGGAAAGACACCCAGTAC.

About this clone itself: Genes and germline are mouse. The read comes to an end 1 residue before the CDR3 does, leaving the germline J gene to fill in the end. The genes are TRBV1 and TRBJ1-4; D gene unclear. The V and J ends lost 2 bases and 5 bases respectively, with 3 bases between them. Per germline, CDR1 NSQYPW and CDR2 LRSPGD (reference sequence). The CDR3 sequence is 12 residues long. The CDR3 loop reads CTCSARNERLFF. The sequenced CDR3 bases are TGCACCTGCAGTGCAAGAAACGAAAGATTATTT. Full variable domain (outside the CDR3, taken from reference TRBV1 and TRBJ1-4): VTLLEQNPRWRLVPRGQAVNLRCILKNSQYPWMSWYQQDLQKQLQWLFTLRSPGDKEVKSLPGADYLATRVTDTELRLQVANMSQGRTLYCTCSARNERLFFGHGTKLSVL.

With regard to this clone: All gene names here are mouse names. Read coverage stops 1 residue before the CDR3 terminus; the germline J gene supplies the remainder. V and J are TRBV4 and TRBJ2-5; 9 bases align to TRBD1. Germline-derived CDR1 and CDR2 are LGHDT and YNNKQL (reference sequence). This CDR3 has 14 residues. V was pared by 5 bases and J by 6 bases, with 6 bases of the junction left unmatched. The CDR3 sequence: CASSNPGTGDTQYF. The CDR3 DNA, read in part, is TGTGCCAGCAGCAACCCCGGGACAGGGGACACCCAGTAC.

With respect to this clone: Each gene name is a mouse one. The read comes to an end 1 residue before the CDR3 does, leaving the germline J gene to fill in the end. Other DNA sequences in this specimen translate into the identical CDR3. This rearrangement joins TRBV31 to TRBJ2-7; D is undetermined. This CDR3 is built from 13 residues. The germline gives CDR1 GKSSPN, CDR2 SITVG. V lost 0 bases to trimming and J lost 0 bases, with 6 bases between them. The sequenced CDR3 bases are TGTGCCTGGAGTCTACAAAGCTCCTATGAACAGTAC. Its translation: CAWSLQSSYEQY. The full CDR3 protein is CAWSLQSSYEQYF.

To note about this clone: Any gene name here is a mouse gene name. With the read ending 1 residue before the CDR3 end, the germline J gene is used to fill in that end. The gene calls are TRBV16 and TRBJ1-2, with D unclear. CDR3 size: 13 residues. V was clipped by 5 bases and J by 1 base, with 8 bases between them. Germline-derived CDR1 and CDR2 are SGHSA and FRNQAP. CDR3 bases read: TGTGCAAGCAGCAAGACATTAAACTCCGACTACACC. Translating it yields CASSKTLNSDYT. The CDR3 as a whole reads CASSKTLNSDYTF.

A note on this clone: Gene names denote mouse genes. The CDR3 goes on 1 residue after the read ends, and that part is filled in from the germline J gene. This chain links TRBV13-2 with TRBJ1-5; D is undetermined. The ends were cut back, 3 bases at V and 2 bases at J, with 6 bases in the middle. This CDR3 contains 13 residues. Germline lookup yields CDR1 NNHNN and CDR2 SYGAGS (reference sequence). The DNA read from the CDR3 is TGTGCCAGCGGTGTTAGGGACAACCAGGCTCCGCTT. Protein sequence: CASGVRDNQAPL. In full, the CDR3 reads CASGVRDNQAPLF.